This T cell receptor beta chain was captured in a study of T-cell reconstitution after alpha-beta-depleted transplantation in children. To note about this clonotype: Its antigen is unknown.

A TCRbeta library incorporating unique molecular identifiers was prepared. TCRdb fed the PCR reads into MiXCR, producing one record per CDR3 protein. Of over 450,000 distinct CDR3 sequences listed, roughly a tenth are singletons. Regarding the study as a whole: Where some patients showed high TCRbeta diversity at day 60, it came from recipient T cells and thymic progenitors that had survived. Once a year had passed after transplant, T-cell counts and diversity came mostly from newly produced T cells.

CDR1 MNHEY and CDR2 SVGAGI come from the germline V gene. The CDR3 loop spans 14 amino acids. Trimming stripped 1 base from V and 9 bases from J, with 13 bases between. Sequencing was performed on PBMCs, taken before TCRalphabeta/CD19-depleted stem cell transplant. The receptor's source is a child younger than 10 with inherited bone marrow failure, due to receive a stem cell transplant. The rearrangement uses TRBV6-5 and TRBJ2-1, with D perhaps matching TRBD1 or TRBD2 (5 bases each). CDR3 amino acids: CASSYFSTGTEQFF. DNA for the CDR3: TGTGCCAGCAGTTACTTCTCAACCGGGACTGAGCAGTTCTTC.